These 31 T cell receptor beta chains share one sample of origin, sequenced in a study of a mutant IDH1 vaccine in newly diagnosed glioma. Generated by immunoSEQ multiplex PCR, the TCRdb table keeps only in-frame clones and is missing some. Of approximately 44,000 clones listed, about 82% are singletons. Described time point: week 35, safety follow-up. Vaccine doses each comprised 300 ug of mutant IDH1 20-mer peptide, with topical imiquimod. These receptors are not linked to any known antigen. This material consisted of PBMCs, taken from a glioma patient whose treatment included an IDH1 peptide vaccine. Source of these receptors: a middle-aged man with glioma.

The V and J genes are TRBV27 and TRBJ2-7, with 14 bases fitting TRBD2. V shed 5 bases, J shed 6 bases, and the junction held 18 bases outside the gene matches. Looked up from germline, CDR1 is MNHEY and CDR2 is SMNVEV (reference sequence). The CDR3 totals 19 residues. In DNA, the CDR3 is TGTGCCAGCAGTCCTAACCCCGGGACTAGCGGGAGTTCTGGTCGCGAGCAGTACTTC. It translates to CASSPNPGTSGSSGREQYF.

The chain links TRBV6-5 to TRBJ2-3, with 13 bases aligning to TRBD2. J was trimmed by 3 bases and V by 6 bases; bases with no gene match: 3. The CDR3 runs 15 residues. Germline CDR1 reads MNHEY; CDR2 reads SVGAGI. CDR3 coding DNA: TGTGCCAGCAGGGAGACTAGCGGGAGGACAGATACGCAGTATTTT. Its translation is CASRETSGRTDTQYF.

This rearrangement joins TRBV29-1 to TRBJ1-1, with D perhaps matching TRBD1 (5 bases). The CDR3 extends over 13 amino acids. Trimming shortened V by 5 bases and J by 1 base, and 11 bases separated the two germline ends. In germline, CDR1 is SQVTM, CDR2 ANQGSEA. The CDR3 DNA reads TGCAGCGTTCAAGGACACCGGAACACTGAAGCTTTCTTT. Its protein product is CSVQGHRNTEAFF.

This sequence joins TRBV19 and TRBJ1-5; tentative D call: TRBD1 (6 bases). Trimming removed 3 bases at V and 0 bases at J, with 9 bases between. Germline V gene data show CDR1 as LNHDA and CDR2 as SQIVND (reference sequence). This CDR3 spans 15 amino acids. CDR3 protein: CASSMGGSSNQPQHF. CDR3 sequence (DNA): TGTGCCAGTAGTATGGGGGGCAGTAGCAATCAGCCCCAGCATTTT.

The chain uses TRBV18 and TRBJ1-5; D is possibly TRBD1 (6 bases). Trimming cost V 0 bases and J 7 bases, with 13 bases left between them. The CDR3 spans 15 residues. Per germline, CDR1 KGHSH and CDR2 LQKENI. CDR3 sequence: CASSPPNRDGQPQHF. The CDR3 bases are TGTGCCAGCTCACCACCCAACAGGGACGGACAGCCCCAGCATTTT.

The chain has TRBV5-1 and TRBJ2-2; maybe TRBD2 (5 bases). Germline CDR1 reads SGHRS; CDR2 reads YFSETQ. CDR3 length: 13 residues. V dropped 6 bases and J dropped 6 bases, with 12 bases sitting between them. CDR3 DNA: TGCGCCAGCAAGGCGGAGGATTCCGGGGAGCTGTTTTTT. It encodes CASKAEDSGELFF.

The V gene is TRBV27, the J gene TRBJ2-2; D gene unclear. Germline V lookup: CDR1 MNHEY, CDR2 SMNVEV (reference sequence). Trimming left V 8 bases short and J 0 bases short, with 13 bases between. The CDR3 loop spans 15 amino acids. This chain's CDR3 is CASGWSMANTGELFF. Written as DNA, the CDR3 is TGTGCCAGCGGCTGGTCCATGGCGAACACCGGGGAGCTGTTTTTT.

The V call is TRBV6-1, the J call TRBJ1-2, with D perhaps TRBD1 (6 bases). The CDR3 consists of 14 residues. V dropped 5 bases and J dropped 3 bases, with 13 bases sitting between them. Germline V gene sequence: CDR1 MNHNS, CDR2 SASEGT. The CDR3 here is CASSPSGQHYGYTF. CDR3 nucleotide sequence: TGTGCCAGCAGTCCCTCAGGACAGCACTATGGCTACACCTTC.

The CDR3 DNA follows: TGCAGCGTTGAAGTGGTTTGGCCGCCTGAAGCTTTCTTT. Protein sequence: CSVEVVWPPEAFF. The genes are TRBV29-1 and TRBJ1-1; D uncertain. Between the trimmed V and J ends, which lost 1 base and 6 bases, there was a span of 12 bases. Germline CDR1 reads SQVTM; CDR2 reads ANQGSEA. CDR3 length equals 13 residues.

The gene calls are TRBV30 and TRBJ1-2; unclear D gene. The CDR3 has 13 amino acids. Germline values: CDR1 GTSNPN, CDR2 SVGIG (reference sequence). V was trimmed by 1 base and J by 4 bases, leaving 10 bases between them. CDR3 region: CAWSAGGSYGYTF. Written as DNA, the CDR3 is TGTGCCTGGAGTGCTGGCGGGTCCTATGGCTACACCTTC. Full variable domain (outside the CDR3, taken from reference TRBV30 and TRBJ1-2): SQTIHQWPATLVQPVGSPLSLECTVEGTSNPNLYWYRQAAGRGLQLLFYSVGIGQISSEVPQNLSASRPQDRQFILSSKKLLLSDSGFYLCAWSAGGSYGYTFGSGTRLTVV.

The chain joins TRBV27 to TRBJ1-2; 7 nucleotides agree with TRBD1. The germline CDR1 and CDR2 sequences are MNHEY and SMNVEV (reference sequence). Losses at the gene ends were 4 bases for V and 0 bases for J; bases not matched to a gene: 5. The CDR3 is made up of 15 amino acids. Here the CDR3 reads CASSSYGTANYGYTF. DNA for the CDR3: TGTGCCAGCAGTTCGTATGGGACAGCTAACTATGGCTACACCTTC.

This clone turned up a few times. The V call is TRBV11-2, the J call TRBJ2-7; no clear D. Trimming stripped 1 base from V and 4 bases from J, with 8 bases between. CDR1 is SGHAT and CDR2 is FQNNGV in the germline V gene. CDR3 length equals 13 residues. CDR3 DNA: TGTGCCAGCAGCTTAGTAGACACATACGAGCAGTACGTC. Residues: CASSLVDTYEQYV.

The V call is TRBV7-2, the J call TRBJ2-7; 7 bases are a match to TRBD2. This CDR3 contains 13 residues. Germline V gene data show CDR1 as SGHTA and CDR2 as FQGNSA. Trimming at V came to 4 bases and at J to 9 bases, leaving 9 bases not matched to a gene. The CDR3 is CASSSVDLAAQYV. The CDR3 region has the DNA TGTGCCAGCAGCTCCGTAGACCTAGCGGCGCAGTACGTC.

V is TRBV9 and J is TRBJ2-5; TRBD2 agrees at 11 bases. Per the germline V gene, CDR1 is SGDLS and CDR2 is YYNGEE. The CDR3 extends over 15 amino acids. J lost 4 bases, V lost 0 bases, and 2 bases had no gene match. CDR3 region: CASSVVGLAGETQYF. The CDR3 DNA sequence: TGTGCCAGCAGCGTAGTCGGACTAGCGGGAGAGACCCAGTACTTC.

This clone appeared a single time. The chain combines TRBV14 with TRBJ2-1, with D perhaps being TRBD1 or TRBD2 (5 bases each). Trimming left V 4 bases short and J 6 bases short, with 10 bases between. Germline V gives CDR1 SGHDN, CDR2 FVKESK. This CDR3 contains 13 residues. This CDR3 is CASSRRGFNEQFF. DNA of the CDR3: TGTGCCAGCAGCCGTCGGGGCTTCAATGAGCAGTTCTTC.

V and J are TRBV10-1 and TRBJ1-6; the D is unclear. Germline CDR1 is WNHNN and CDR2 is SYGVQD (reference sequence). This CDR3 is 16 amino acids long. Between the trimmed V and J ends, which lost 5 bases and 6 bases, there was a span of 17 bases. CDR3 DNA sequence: TGCGCCAGCAGTCCTCACAGAAGTAGGACTAATTCACCCCTCCACTTT. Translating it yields CASSPHRSRTNSPLHF.

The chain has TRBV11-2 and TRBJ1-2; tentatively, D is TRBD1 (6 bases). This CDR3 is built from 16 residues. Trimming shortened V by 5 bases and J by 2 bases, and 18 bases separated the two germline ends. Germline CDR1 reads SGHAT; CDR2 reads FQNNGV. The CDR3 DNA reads TGTGCCAGCAGCAGACCCCAGGGGAAGAGGAACTATGGCTACACCTTC. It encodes CASSRPQGKRNYGYTF.

CDR3 coding DNA: TGTGCCAGCATCGAAAACGACTCCCCCTGGAATGAGCAGTTCTTC. Its protein product is CASIENDSPWNEQFF. The J gene is TRBJ2-1, the V gene TRBV2; no definite D call. The V end lost 7 bases, the J end lost 7 bases, and 20 bases lay between the germline ends. The CDR3 spans 15 residues. The germline V gene encodes CDR1 SNHLY and CDR2 FYNNEI.

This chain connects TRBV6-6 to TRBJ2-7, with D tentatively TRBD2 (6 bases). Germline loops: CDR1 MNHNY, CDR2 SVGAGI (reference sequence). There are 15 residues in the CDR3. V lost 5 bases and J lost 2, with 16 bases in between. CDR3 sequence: CASSPRSSGAYEQYF. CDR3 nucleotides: TGTGCCAGCAGTCCACGGAGTAGCGGCGCCTACGAGCAGTACTTC.

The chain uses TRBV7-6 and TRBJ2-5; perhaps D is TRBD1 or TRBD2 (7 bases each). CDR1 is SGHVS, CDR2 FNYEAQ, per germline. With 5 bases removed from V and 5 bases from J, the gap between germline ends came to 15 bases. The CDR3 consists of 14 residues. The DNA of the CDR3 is TGTGCCAGCAGCACGACAGGGCGGGGGGAGACCCAGTACTTC. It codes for CASSTTGRGETQYF.

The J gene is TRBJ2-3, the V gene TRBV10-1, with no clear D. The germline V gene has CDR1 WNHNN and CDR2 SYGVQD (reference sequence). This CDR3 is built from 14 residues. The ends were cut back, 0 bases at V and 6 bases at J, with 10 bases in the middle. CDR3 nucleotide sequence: TGCGCCAGCAGTGAGTCCGGTAGCATGGATACGCAGTATTTT. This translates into CASSESGSMDTQYF.

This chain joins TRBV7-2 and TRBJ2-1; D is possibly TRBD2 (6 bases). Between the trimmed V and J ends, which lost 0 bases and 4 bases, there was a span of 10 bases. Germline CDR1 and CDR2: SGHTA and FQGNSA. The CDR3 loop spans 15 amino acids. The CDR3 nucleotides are TGTGCCAGCAGCTTAGCGGGACTGGCGTACAATGAGCAGTTCTTC. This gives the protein CASSLAGLAYNEQFF.

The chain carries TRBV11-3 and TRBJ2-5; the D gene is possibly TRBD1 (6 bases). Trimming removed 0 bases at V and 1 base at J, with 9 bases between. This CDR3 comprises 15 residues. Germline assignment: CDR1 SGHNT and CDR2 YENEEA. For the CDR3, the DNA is TGTGCCAGCAGCTTAGAAGGACAGTCCCAAGAGACCCAGTACTTC. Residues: CASSLEGQSQETQYF.

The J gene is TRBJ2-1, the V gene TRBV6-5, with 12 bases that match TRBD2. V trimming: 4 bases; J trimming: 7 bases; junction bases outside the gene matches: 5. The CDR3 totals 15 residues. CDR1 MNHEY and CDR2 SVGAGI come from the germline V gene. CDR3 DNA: TGTGCCAGCAGTTCGACTAGCGGGAGAAGGAATGAGCAGTTCTTC. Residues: CASSSTSGRRNEQFF.

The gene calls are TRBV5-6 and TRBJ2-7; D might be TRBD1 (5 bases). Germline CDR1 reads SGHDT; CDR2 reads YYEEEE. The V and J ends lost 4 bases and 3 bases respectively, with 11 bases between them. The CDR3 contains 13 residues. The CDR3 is CASSQGAGYEQYF. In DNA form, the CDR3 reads TGTGCCAGCAGCCAAGGGGCCGGCTACGAGCAGTACTTC.

CDR3 DNA: TGCAGCGTCCAAGGACGGGACAGGGGGGCCGTCAACTACGAGCAGTACTTC. Protein product: CSVQGRDRGAVNYEQYF. The V gene is TRBV29-1, the J gene TRBJ2-7; 11 nucleotides agree with TRBD1. The ends lost 6 bases at V and 3 bases at J; junction bases unmatched: 16. The CDR3 extends over 17 amino acids. The germline V gene has CDR1 SQVTM and CDR2 ANQGSEA.

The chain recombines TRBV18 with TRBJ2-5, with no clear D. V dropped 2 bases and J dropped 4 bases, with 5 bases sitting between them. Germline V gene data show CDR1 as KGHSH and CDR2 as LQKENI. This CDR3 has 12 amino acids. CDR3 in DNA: TGTGCCAGCTCACCAAGATCAGAGACCCAGTACTTC. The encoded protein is CASSPRSETQYF.

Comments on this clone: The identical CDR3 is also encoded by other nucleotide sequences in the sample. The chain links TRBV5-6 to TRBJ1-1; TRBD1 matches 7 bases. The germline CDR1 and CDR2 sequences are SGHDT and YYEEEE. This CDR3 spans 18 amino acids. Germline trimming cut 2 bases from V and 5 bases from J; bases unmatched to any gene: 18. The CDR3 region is CASSLPRDPTGVETEAFF. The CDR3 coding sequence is TGTGCCAGCAGCTTACCCCGAGACCCAACAGGGGTGGAGACTGAAGCTTTCTTT.

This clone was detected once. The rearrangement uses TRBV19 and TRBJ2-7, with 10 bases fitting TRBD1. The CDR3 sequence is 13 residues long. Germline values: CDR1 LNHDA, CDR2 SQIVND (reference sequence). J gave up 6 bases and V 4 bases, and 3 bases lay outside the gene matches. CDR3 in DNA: TGTGCCAGTAGTACGGACAGGGGGTCCGAGCAGTACTTC. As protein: CASSTDRGSEQYF.

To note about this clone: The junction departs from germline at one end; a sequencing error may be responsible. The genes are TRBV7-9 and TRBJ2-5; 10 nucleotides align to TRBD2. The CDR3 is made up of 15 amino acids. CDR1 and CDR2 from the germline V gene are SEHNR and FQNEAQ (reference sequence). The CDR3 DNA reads TGTGCCAGCAGCCTAGCGGGAGTAGGTCTAGAGACCCAGTACTTC. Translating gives CASSLAGVGLETQYF.

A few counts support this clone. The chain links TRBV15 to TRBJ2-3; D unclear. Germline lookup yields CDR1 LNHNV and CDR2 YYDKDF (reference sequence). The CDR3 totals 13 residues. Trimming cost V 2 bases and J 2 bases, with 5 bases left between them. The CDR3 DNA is TGTGCCACCAGCAGATTCAACACAGATACGCAGTATTTT. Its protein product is CATSRFNTDTQYF.